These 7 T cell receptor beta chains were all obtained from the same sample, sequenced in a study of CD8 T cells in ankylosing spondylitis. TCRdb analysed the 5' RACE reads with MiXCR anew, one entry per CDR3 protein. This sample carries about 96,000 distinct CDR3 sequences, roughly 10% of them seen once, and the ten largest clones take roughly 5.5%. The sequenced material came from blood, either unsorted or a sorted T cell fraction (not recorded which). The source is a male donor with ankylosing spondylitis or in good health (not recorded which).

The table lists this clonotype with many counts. Here the CDR3 DNA reads TGCGCCAGCACGACTGAGACTTTGGACATTCAGTACTTC. As protein: CASTTETLDIQYF. The chain has TRBV5-1 and TRBJ2-4; D gene uncertain. Looked up from germline, CDR1 is SGHRS and CDR2 is YFSETQ. V was pared by 6 bases and J by 8 bases, with 15 bases between. The CDR3 extends over 13 amino acids. Filled out from reference TRBV5-1 and TRBJ2-4, the complete variable domain reads KAGVTQTPRYLIKTRGQQVTLSCSPISGHRSVSWYQQTPGQGLQFLFEYFSETQRNKGNFPGRFSGRQFSNSRSEMNVSTLELGDSALYLCASTTETLDIQYFGAGTRLSVL.

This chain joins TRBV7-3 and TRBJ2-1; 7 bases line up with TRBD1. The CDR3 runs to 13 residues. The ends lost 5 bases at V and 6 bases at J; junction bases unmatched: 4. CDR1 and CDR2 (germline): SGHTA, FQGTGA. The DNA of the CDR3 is TGTGCCAGCAGCACCTCAGGGGGCAATGAGCAGTTCTTC. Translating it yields CASSTSGGNEQFF.

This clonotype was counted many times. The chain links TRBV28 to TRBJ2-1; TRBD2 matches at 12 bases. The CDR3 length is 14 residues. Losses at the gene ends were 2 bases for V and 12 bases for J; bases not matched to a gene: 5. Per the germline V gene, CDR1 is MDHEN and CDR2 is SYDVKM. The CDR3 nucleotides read TGTGCCAGCAGTTTAGCGGCTAGCGGGAGGGGGCAGTTCTTC. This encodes CASSLAASGRGQFF. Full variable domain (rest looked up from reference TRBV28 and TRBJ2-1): DVKVTQSSRYLVKRTGEKVFLECVQDMDHENMFWYRQDPGLGLRLIYFSYDVKMKEKGDIPEGYSVSREKKERFSLILESASTNQTSMYLCASSLAASGRGQFFGPGTRLTVL.

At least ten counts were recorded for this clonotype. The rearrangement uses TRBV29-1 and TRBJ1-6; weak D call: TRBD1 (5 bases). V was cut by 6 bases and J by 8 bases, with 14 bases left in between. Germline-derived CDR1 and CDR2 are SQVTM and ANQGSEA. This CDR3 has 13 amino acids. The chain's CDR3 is CSVSDSADSPLHF. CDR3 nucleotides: TGCAGCGTCTCTGACAGTGCGGATTCACCCCTCCACTTT.

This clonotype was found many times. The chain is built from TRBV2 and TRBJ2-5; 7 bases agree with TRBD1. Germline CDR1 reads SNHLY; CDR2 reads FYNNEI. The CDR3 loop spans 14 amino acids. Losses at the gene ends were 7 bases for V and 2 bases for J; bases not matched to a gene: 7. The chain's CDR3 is CASNPGQLQETQYF. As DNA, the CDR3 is TGTGCCAGCAACCCGGGACAGTTACAAGAGACCCAGTACTTC. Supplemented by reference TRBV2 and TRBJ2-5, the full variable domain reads EPEVTQTPSHQVTQMGQEVILRCVPISNHLYFYWYRQILGQKVEFLVSFYNNEISEKSEIFDDQFSVERPDGSNFTLKIRSTKLEDSAMYFCASNPGQLQETQYFGPGTRLLVL.

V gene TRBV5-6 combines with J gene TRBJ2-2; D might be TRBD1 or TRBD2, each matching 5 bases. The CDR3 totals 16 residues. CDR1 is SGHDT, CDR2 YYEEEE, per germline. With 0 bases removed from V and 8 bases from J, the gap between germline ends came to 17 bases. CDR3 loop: CASSLAPGRGSGELFF. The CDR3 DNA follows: TGTGCCAGCAGCTTGGCTCCGGGACGAGGGTCTGGGGAGCTGTTTTTT.

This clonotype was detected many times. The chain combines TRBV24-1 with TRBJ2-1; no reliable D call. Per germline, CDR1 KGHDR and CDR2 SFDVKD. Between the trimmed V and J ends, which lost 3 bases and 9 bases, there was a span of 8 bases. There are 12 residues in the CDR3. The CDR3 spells CATSDPKGEQFF. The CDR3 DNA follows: TGTGCCACCAGTGATCCGAAAGGTGAGCAGTTCTTC.